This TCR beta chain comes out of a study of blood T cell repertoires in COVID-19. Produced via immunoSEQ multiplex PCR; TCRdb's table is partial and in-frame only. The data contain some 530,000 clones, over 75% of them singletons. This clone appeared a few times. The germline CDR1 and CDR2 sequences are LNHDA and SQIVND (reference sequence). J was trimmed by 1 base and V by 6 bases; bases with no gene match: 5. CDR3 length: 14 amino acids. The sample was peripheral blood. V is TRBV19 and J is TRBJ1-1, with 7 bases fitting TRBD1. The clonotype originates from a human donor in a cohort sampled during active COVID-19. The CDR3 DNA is TGTGCCAGTAGGGAACAGGGGAGGAACACTGAAGCTTTCTTT. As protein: CASREQGRNTEAFF.